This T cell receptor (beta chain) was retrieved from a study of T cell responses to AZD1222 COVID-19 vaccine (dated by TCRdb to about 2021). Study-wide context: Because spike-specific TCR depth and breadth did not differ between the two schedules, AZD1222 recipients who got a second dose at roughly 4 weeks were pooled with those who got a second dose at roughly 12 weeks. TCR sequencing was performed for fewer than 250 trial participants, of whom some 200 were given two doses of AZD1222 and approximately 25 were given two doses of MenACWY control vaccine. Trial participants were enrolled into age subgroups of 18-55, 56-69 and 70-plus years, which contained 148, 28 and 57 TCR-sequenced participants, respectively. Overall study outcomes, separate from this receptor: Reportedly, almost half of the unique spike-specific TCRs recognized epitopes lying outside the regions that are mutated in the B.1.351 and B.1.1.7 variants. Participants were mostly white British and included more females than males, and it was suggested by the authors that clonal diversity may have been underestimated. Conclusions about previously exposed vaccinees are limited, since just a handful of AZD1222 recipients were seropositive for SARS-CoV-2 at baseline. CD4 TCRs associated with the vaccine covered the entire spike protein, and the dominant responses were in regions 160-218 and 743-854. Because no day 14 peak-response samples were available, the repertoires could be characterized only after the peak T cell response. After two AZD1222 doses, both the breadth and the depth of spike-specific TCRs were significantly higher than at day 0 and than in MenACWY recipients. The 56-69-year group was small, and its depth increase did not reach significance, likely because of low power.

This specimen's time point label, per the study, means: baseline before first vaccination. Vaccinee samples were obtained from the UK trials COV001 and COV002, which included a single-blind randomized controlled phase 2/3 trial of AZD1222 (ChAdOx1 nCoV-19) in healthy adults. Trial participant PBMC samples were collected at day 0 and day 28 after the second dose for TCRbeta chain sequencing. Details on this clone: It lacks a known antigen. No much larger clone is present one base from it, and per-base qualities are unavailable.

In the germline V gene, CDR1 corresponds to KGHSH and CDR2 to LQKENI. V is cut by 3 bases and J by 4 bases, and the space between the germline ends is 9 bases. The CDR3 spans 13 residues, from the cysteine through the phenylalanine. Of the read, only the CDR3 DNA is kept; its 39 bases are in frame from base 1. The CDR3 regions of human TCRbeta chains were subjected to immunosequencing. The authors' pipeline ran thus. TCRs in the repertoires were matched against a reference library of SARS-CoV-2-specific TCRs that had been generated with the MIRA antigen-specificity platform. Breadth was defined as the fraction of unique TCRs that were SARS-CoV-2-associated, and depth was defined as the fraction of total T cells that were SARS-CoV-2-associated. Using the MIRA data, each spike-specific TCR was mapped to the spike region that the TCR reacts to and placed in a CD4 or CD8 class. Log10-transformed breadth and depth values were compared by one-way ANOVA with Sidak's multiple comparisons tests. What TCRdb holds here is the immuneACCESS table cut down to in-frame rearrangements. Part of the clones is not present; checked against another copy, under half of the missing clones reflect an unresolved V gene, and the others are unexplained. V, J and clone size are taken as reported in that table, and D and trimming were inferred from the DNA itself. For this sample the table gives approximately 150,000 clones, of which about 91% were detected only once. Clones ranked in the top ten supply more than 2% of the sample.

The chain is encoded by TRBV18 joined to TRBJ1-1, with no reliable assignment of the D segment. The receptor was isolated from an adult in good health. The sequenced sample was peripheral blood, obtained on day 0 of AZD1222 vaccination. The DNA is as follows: TGTGCCAGCTCACCCCCGAGTAGCACTGAAGCTTTCTTT. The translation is CASSPPSSTEAFF.